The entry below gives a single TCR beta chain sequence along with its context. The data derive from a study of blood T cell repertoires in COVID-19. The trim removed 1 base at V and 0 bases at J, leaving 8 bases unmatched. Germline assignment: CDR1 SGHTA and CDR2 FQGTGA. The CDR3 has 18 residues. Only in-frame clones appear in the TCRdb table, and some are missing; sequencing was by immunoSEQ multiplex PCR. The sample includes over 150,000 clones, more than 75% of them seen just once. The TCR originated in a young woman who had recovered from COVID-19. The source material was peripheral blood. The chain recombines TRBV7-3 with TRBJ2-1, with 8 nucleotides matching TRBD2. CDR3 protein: CASSLNLQRESSYNEQFF. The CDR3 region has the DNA TGTGCCAGCAGCTTAAACTTACAGCGGGAGTCCTCCTACAATGAGCAGTTCTTC.